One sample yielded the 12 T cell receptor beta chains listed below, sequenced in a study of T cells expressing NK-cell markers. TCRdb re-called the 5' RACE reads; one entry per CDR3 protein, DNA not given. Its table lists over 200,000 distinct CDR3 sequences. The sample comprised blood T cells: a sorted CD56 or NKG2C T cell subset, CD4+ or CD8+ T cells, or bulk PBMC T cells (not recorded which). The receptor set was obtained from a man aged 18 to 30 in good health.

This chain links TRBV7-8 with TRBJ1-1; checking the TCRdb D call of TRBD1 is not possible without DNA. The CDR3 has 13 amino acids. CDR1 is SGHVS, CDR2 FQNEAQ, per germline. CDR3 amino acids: CASNIKGATEAFF.

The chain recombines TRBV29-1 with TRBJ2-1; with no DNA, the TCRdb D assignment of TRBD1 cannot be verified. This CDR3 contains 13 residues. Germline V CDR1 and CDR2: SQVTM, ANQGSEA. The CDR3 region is CSVGTGGYNEQFF.

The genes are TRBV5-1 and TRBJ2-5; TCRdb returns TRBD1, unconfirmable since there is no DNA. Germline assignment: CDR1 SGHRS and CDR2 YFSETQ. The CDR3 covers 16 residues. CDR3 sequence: CASSLGLRQGEETQYF.

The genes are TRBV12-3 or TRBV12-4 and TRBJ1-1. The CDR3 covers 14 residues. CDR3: CASSRGGGWTEAFF.

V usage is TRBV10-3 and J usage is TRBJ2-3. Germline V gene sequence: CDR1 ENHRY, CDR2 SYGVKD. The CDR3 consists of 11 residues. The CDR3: CATGPLDTQYF.

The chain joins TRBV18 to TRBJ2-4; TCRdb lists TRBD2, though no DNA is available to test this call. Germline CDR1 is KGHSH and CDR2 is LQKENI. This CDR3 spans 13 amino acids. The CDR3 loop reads CASSTGEANIQYF.

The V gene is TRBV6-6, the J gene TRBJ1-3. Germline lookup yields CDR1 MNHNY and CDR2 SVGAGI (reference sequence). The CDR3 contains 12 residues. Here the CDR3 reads CATQGSGNTIYF.

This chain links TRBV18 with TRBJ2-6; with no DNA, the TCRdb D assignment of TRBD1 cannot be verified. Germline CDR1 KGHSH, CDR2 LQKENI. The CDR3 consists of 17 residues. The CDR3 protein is CASSPRSTGSGANVLTF.

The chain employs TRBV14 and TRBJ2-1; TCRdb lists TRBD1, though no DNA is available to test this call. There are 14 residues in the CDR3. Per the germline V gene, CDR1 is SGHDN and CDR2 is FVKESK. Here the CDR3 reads CASSQEWVGGEQFF.

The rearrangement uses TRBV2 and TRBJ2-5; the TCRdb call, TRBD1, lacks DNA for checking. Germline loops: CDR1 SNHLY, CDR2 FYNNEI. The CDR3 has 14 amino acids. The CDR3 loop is CASGLWAAKETQYF. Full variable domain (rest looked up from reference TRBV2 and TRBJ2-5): EPEVTQTPSHQVTQMGQEVILRCVPISNHLYFYWYRQILGQKVEFLVSFYNNEISEKSEIFDDQFSVERPDGSNFTLKIRSTKLEDSAMYFCASGLWAAKETQYFGPGTRLLVL.

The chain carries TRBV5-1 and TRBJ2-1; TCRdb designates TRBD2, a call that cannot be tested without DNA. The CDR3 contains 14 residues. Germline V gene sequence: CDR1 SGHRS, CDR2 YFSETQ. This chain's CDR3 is CASTGTSGYNEQFF.

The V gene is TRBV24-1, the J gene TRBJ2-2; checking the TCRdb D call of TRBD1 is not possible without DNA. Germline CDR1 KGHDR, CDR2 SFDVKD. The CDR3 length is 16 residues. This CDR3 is CATSDSDRGRYGELFF.